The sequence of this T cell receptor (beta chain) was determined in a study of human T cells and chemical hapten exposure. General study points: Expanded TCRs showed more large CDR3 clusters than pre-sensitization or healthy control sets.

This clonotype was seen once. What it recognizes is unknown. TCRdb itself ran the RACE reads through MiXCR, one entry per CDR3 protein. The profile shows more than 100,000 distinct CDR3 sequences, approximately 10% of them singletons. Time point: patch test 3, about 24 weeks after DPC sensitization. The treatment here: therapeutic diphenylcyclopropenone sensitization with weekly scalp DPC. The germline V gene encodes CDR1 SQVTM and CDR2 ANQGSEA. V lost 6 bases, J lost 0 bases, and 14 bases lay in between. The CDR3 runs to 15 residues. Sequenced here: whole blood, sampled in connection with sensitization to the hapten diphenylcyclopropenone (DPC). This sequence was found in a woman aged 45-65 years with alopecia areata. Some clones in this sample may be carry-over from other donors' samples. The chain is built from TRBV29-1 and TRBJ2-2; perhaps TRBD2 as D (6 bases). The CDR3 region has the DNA TGCAGCGTGGCACTTGGAGGGGCGAACACCGGGGAGCTGTTTTTT. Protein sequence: CSVALGGANTGELFF.